This entry lists 24 T cell receptor beta chains sequenced from one sample in a study of identical twins. TCRdb reanalysed the 5' RACE reads using MiXCR and keeps one entry per CDR3 protein. In the table there are fewer than 450,000 distinct CDR3 sequences, around 9.7% of which are singletons. Sequenced material: naive T cells sorted from blood. These receptors were taken from a woman between 50 and 59 years old in good health.

The chain is built from TRBV5-1 and TRBJ2-7, with a tentative D call TRBD2 (7 bases). There are 15 residues in the CDR3. Germline V gives CDR1 SGHRS, CDR2 YFSETQ. Deletions cut 1 base from V and 0 bases from J, with 11 bases between. CDR3 nucleotides: TGCGCCAGCAGCTTGTCCGGGGGGCCCTCCTACGAGCAGTACTTC. It encodes CASSLSGGPSYEQYF.

The chain employs TRBV3-1 and TRBJ2-1; 9 bases map to TRBD2. This CDR3 region has 17 residues. Germline lookup yields CDR1 LGHDT and CDR2 YNNKEL (reference sequence). The trim removed 0 bases at V and 1 base at J, leaving 4 bases unmatched. The CDR3 region is CASSQDRLAGSYNEQFF. Written as DNA, the CDR3 is TGTGCCAGCAGCCAAGATCGGCTAGCGGGGTCCTACAATGAGCAGTTCTTC.

This clonotype was recorded at least ten times. The rearrangement uses TRBV27 and TRBJ2-1, with TRBD2 identical over 8 bases. Unmatched junction bases numbered 4, after V lost 5 bases and J lost 7 bases. The germline CDR1 and CDR2 sequences are MNHEY and SMNVEV (reference sequence). The CDR3 sequence is 13 residues long. DNA of the CDR3: TGTGCCAGCAGTCCGGGGGGGGGAAATGAGCAGTTCTTC. This encodes CASSPGGGNEQFF.

This clonotype occurred many times. This chain uses TRBV6-5 with TRBJ2-2; 9 nucleotides agree with TRBD1. From germline, CDR1 is MNHEY and CDR2 SVGAGI. The trim removed 6 bases at V and 0 bases at J, leaving 5 bases unmatched. This CDR3 is 16 amino acids long. CDR3: CASSRGQGTNTGELFF. For the CDR3, the DNA is TGTGCCAGCAGCCGAGGACAGGGGACGAACACCGGGGAGCTGTTTTTT.

In nucleotides, the CDR3 is TGCGCCAGCAGCAACAGGGGTCTCTACAATGAGCAGTTCTTC. This gives the protein CASSNRGLYNEQFF. This rearrangement joins TRBV5-1 to TRBJ2-1, with 7 bases fitting TRBD1. This CDR3 has 14 amino acids. J gave up 3 bases and V 4 bases, and 4 bases lay outside the gene matches. Germline CDR1 SGHRS, CDR2 YFSETQ.

The rearrangement links TRBV10-2 to TRBJ2-7, with 10 positions matching TRBD1. This CDR3 comprises 13 residues. In germline, CDR1 is WSHSY, CDR2 SAAADI. The CDR3 DNA reads TGCGCGAGCGGTCAGGGACAGGGGTACGAGCAGTACTTC. It codes for CASGQGQGYEQYF.

This clonotype was seen a handful of times. The chain combines TRBV5-1 with TRBJ2-7; 9 positions match TRBD2. The CDR3 sequence is 14 residues long. Trimming at V came to 5 bases and at J to 7 bases, leaving 10 bases not matched to a gene. Looked up from germline, CDR1 is SGHRS and CDR2 is YFSETQ. The CDR3 DNA is TGCGCCAGCAGACCCGGACTAGCGTGGGATGAGCAGTACGTC. Amino acids: CASRPGLAWDEQYV.

CDR3 sequence (DNA): TGTGCCAGCAGCGTAGTAGGGGAGGTAACAGATACGCAGTATTTT. It is translated as CASSVVGEVTDTQYF. The gene calls are TRBV9 and TRBJ2-3; tentatively, D is TRBD2 (6 bases). This CDR3 has 15 amino acids. Germline-derived CDR1 and CDR2 are SGDLS and YYNGEE. The V end lost 0 bases, the J end lost 3 bases, and 11 bases lay between the germline ends.

This clonotype appeared many times. V is TRBV5-1 and J is TRBJ2-7, with D perhaps TRBD1 or TRBD2 (5 bases each). V shed 4 bases and J shed 9 bases, with 14 bases lying between them. The V gene's germline CDR1 is SGHRS and CDR2 YFSETQ. There are 12 residues in the CDR3. The CDR3 protein is CASSQDPGPQYF. CDR3 DNA sequence: TGCGCCAGCAGCCAGGATCCGGGACCGCAGTACTTC.

This clonotype was seen more than once but under ten times. CDR3 bases: TGTGCCAGCAGTCCGGGGACTGGCTACACCTTC. It translates to CASSPGTGYTF. The chain joins TRBV13 to TRBJ1-2; D might be TRBD1 (5 bases). This CDR3 region has 11 residues. Germline values: CDR1 PRHDT, CDR2 FYEKMQ (reference sequence). With 6 bases removed from V and 7 bases from J, the gap between germline ends came to 9 bases.

This clonotype was counted between two and nine times. V usage is TRBV5-1 and J usage is TRBJ2-1; perhaps TRBD1 as D (6 bases). CDR3 length: 14 amino acids. The germline gives CDR1 SGHRS, CDR2 YFSETQ. Trimming shortened V by 7 bases and J by 3 bases, and 14 bases separated the two germline ends. The CDR3 protein is CASGSQGFYNEQFF. The CDR3 region has the DNA TGCGCCAGCGGAAGTCAGGGGTTCTACAATGAGCAGTTCTTC.

This clonotype came up a few times. The chain couples TRBV5-1 to TRBJ2-3; TRBD2 matches 13 bases. Germline V gene sequence: CDR1 SGHRS, CDR2 YFSETQ. V dropped 3 bases and J dropped 2; count of bases not matched to a gene: 6. This CDR3 contains 17 residues. CDR3 coding DNA: TGCGCCAGCAGCTCGGGACTAGCGGGGCTCTACACAGATACGCAGTATTTT. Protein sequence: CASSSGLAGLYTDTQYF.

This rearrangement joins TRBV25-1 to TRBJ2-2; possibly TRBD2 for D (5 bases). CDR1 and CDR2 (germline): MGHDK, SYGVNS. The CDR3 sequence is 15 residues long. V lost 1 base and J 7 bases, leaving 13 bases between the germline ends. The CDR3 loop reads CASSESAGVLGELFF. For the CDR3, the DNA is TGTGCCAGCAGTGAATCGGCCGGGGTCCTCGGGGAGCTGTTTTTT.

This clonotype was observed a handful of times. The gene calls are TRBV5-1 and TRBJ1-1; a weak D match, TRBD1 (5 bases). CDR1 and CDR2 (germline): SGHRS, YFSETQ. This CDR3 has 14 amino acids. Between the trimmed V and J ends, which lost 0 bases and 3 bases, there was a span of 9 bases. CDR3 coding DNA: TGCGCCAGCAGCTTGGGACAGATTTACACTGAAGCTTTCTTT. Protein: CASSLGQIYTEAFF.

This clonotype appeared many times. The chain is built from TRBV6-5 and TRBJ1-3; D unclear. The CDR3 is 11 residues long. V lost 6 bases, J lost 5 bases, and 5 bases lay in between. CDR1 is MNHEY, CDR2 SVGAGI, per germline. The CDR3 DNA reads as TGTGCCAGCAGAAGTCGAAACACCATATATTTT. Amino acids: CASRSRNTIYF.

In this sample, this clonotype turned up a few times. The rearrangement uses TRBV6-5 and TRBJ2-1; D may be TRBD2 (6 bases). Germline V lookup: CDR1 MNHEY, CDR2 SVGAGI. V shed 0 bases and J shed 7 bases, with 13 bases lying between them. The CDR3 covers 15 residues. CDR3 loop: CASSYSSGTANEQFF. CDR3 sequence (DNA): TGTGCCAGCAGTTACTCGAGTGGGACTGCAAATGAGCAGTTCTTC.

In this sample, this clonotype turned up a few times. Written as DNA, the CDR3 is TGTGCCAGTAGTCAAACAGGGGGAAAGAAGTCTGAAGCTTTCTTT. Protein sequence: CASSQTGGKKSEAFF. The rearrangement uses TRBV19 and TRBJ1-1; 8 positions match TRBD1. This CDR3 comprises 15 residues. CDR1 and CDR2 from the germline V gene are LNHDA and SQIVND (reference sequence). J gave up 6 bases and V 5 bases, and 11 bases lay outside the gene matches. The whole variable domain, remainder taken from reference TRBV19 and TRBJ1-1, is DGGITQSPKYLFRKEGQNVTLSCEQNLNHDAMYWYRQDPGQGLRLIYYSQIVNDFQKGDIAEGYSVSREKKESFPLTVTSAQKNPTAFYLCASSQTGGKKSEAFFGQGTRLTVV.

V gene TRBV5-1 combines with J gene TRBJ1-4; D not certain. The CDR3 spans 15 residues. Trimming pared 1 base from V and 6 bases from J, leaving 13 bases between. Per germline, CDR1 SGHRS and CDR2 YFSETQ. CDR3 in DNA: TGCGCCAGCAGCTTGATACCAGGCTGGGATGAAAAACTGTTTTTT. Translating gives CASSLIPGWDEKLFF.

The rearrangement links TRBV12-3 or TRBV12-4 to TRBJ2-2; TRBD1 is a possible D gene (5 bases). V lost 3 bases to trimming and J lost 5 bases, with 13 bases between them. The CDR3 runs to 15 residues. The DNA of the CDR3 is TGTGCCAGCAGTTTCGATCAGGGTCTGACCGGGGAGCTGTTTTTT. Residues: CASSFDQGLTGELFF.

DNA of the CDR3: TGTGCCAGTAGTATATCGCTAGCCCAGCACAATGAGCAGTTCTTC. The encoded protein is CASSISLAQHNEQFF. V usage is TRBV19 and J usage is TRBJ2-1, with D possibly TRBD2 on 5 matching bases. There are 15 residues in the CDR3. Trimming shortened V by 2 bases and J by 5 bases, and 13 bases separated the two germline ends. Germline lookup yields CDR1 LNHDA and CDR2 SQIVND (reference sequence).

This clonotype was seen ten or more times. The rearrangement links TRBV4-1 to TRBJ2-1; maybe TRBD2 (5 bases). This CDR3 spans 18 amino acids. V was shortened by 4 bases and J by 0 bases, with 19 bases between the two germline ends. Germline V gene lookup returns CDR1 MGHRA and CDR2 YSYEKL. The CDR3 sequence: CASSPAQESGSSYNEQFF. As DNA, the CDR3 is TGCGCCAGCAGCCCCGCGCAGGAGAGCGGCAGCTCCTACAATGAGCAGTTCTTC.

CDR3 amino acids: CASSLAPQGIYGYTF. In nucleotides, the CDR3 is TGTGCCAGCAGCTTAGCTCCCCAGGGGATCTATGGCTACACCTTC. The chain is built from TRBV11-2 and TRBJ1-2; D is perhaps TRBD1 (6 bases). The CDR3 is 15 residues long. The germline V gene has CDR1 SGHAT and CDR2 FQNNGV. Deletions cut 1 base from V and 4 bases from J, with 13 bases between.

This chain connects TRBV20-1 to TRBJ2-1; D not certain. V gave up 3 bases and J gave up 0 bases, with 9 bases separating them. Germline CDR1 and CDR2: DFQATT and SNEGSKA (reference sequence). CDR3 length equals 14 residues. The CDR3 DNA reads as TGCAGTGCTAGCGGTTCAAGCTCCTACAATGAGCAGTTCTTC. Translation gives CSASGSSSYNEQFF.

This clonotype occurred a few times. The V gene is TRBV5-1, the J gene TRBJ2-3; the match to TRBD1 covers 11 bases. The J segment lost 6 bases and the V segment lost 0 bases, leaving 3 bases of the junction unmatched. The CDR3 extends over 15 amino acids. CDR1 is SGHRS, CDR2 YFSETQ, per germline. Here the CDR3 DNA reads TGCGCCAGCAGCTTGGGGACAGGGGGCAGGGATACGCAGTATTTT. This codes for CASSLGTGGRDTQYF. The entire variable domain, with the rest obtained from reference TRBV5-1 and TRBJ2-3, is as follows: KAGVTQTPRYLIKTRGQQVTLSCSPISGHRSVSWYQQTPGQGLQFLFEYFSETQRNKGNFPGRFSGRQFSNSRSEMNVSTLELGDSALYLCASSLGTGGRDTQYFGPGTRLTVL.